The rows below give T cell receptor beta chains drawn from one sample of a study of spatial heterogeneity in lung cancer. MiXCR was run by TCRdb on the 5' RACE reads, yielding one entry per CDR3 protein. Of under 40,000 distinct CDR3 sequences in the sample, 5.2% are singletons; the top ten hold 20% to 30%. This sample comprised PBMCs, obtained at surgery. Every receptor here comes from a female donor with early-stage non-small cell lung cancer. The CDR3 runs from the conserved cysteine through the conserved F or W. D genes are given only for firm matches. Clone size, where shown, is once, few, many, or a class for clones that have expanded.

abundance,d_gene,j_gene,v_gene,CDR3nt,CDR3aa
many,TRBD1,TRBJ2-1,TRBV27,TGTGCCAGCAGCCCAGGACAGGGCAATGAGCAGTTCTTC,CASSPGQGNEQFF
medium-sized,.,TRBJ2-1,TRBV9,TGTGCCAGCAGCGTAGACGGGCGAACTTACAATGAGCAGTTCTTC,CASSVDGRTYNEQFF
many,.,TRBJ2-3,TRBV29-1,TGCAGCGTTGTCCCCGGACTCACAGATACGCAGTATTTT,CSVVPGLTDTQYF
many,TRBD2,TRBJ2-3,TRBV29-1,TGCAGCATCTCGGGGGGGCGAGATACGCAGTATTTT,CSISGGRDTQYF
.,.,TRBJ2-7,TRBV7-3,TGTGCCAGCAGCTTAAGTCACGGGGACGAGCAGTACTTC,CASSLSHGDEQYF
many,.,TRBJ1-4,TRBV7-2,TGTGCCAGCAGCTTAGACGAGGGGGGCGGAAAACTGTTTTTT,CASSLDEGGGKLFF
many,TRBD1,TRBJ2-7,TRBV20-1,TGCAGTGCCCGACCCCGGACAGGGGCAGGGGAGCAGTACTTC,CSARPRTGAGEQYF
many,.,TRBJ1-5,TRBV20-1,TGCAGTGCTCCGACATGGATCAAGCCCCAGCATTTT,CSAPTWIKPQHF
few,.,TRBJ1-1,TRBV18,TGTGCCAGCTCACCCACTTACTCGGGGATGAACACTGAAGCTTTCTTT,CASSPTYSGMNTEAFF
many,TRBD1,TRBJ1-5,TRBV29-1,TGCAGCGCCGCCCTCCCAGGGGGCCCCAATCAGCCCCAGCATTTT,CSAALPGGPNQPQHF
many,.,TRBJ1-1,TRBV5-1,TGCGCCAGCAGCAAAGGGGGTGAAACTGAAGCTTTCTTT,CASSKGGETEAFF
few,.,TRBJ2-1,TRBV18,TGTGCCAGCTCACCCGTTGAGGATGAGCAGTTCTTC,CASSPVEDEQFF
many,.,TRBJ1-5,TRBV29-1,TGCAGCGTTGCGGGCGGAAGCAATCAGCCCCAGCATTTT,CSVAGGSNQPQHF
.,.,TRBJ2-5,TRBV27,TGTGCCAGCAGTTCCAACCAAGGTCCAGACGGGGCCGAGACCCAGTACTTC,CASSSNQGPDGAETQYF
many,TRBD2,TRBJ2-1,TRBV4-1,TGCGCCAGCAGCCAAGAGGGGCGGGGGGCCTACAATGAGCAGTTCTTC,CASSQEGRGAYNEQFF
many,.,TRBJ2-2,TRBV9,TGTGCCAGCAGCCCCTGGGGGGGGCCGAACACCGGGGAGCTGTTTTTT,CASSPWGGPNTGELFF
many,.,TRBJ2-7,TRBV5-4,TGTGCCAGCAGCGGAAGGGGGGGGTACTCCTACGAGCAGTACTTC,CASSGRGGYSYEQYF
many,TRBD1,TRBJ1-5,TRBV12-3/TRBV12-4,TGTGCCAGCAGTTCCAAGACAGGGGCCACCCTGGGAAGCAATCAGCCCCAGCATTTT,CASSSKTGATLGSNQPQHF
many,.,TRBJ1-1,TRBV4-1,TGCGCCAGCAGCGCCCCGGGAGCCACTGAAGCTTTCTTT,CASSAPGATEAFF
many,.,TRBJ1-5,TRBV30,TGTGCCTGGACCCCTTTTGACACCCGCAATCAGCCCCAGCATTTT,CAWTPFDTRNQPQHF
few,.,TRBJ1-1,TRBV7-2,TGTGCCAGCAGCCCCACGAAAGGTTTGACTGAAGCTTTCTTT,CASSPTKGLTEAFF
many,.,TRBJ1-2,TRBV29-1,TGCAGCGTCGGGTCCGGGAGTAGGGACTACACCTTC,CSVGSGSRDYTF
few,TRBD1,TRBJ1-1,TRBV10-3,TGTGCCATCGGCGAAACTCCTCGGACAGGAAAGAAGAAGAACACTGAAGCTTTCTTT,CAIGETPRTGKKKNTEAFF
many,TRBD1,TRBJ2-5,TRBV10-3,TGTGCCATCAGTGCGAGTGTTGTAGGACAGGGGGCAGAGACCCAGTACTTC,CAISASVVGQGAETQYF
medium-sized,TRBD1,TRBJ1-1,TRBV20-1,TGCAGGGTCAACAGGGGCGCGGACACTGAAGCTTTCTTT,CRVNRGADTEAFF
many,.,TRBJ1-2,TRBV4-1,TGCGCCAGCAGCCAACTCTTCGCGCGGGTAACGGGCTATGGCTACACCTTC,CASSQLFARVTGYGYTF
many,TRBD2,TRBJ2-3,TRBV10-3,TGTGCCATCAGCCGAGGCGGCGGGGGTAGCACAGATACGCAGTATTTT,CAISRGGGGSTDTQYF